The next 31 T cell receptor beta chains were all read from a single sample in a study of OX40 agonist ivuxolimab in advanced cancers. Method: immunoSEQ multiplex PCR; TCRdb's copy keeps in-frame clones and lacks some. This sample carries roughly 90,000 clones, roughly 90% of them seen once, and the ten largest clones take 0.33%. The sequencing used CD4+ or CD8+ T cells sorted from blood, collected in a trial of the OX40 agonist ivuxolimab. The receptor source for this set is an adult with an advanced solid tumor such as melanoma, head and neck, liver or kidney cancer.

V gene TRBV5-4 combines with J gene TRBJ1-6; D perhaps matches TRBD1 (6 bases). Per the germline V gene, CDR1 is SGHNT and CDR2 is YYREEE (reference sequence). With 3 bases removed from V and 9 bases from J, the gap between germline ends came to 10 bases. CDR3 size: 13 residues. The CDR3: CASSWDTGSPLHF. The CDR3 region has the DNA TGTGCCAGCAGCTGGGACACTGGTTCACCCCTCCACTTT.

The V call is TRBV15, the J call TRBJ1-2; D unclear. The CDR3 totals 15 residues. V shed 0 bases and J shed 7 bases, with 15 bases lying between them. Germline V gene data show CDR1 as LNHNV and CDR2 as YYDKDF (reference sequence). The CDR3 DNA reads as TGTGCCACCAGCAGAGACCGGACGGCCTCGTCTGGCTACACCTTC. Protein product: CATSRDRTASSGYTF.

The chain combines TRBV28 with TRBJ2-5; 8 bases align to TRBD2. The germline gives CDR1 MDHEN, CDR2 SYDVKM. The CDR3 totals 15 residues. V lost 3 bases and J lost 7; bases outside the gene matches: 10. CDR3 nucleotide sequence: TGTGCCAGCAGTTTCTCCGGGAGGGCCAGGGGGACCCAGTACTTC. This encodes CASSFSGRARGTQYF.

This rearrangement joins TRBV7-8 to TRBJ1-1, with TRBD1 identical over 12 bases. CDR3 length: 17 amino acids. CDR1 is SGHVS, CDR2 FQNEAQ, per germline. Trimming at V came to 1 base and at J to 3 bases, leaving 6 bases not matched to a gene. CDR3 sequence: CASSLGDRGLPDTEAFF. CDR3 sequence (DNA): TGTGCCAGCAGCTTAGGGGACAGGGGGCTTCCGGACACTGAAGCTTTCTTT.

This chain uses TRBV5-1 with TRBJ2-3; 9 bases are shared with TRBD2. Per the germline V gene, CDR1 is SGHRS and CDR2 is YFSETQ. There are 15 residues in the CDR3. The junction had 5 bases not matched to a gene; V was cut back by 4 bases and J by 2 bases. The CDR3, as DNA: TGCGCCAGCAGCATTAGCGGGAGCTCCACAGATACGCAGTATTTT. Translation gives CASSISGSSTDTQYF.

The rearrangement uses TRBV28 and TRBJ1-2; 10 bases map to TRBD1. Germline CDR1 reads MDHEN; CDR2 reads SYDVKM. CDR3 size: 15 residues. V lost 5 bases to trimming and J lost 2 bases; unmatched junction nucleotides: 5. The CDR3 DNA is TGTGCCAGCAGTGATCGACAGGGGGCCAACTATGGCTACACCTTC. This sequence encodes CASSDRQGANYGYTF.

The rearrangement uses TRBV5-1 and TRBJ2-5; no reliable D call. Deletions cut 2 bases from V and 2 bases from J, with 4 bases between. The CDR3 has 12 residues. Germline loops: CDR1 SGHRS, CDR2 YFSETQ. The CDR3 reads CASSLPQETQYF. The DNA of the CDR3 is TGCGCCAGCAGCTTACCTCAAGAGACCCAGTACTTC.

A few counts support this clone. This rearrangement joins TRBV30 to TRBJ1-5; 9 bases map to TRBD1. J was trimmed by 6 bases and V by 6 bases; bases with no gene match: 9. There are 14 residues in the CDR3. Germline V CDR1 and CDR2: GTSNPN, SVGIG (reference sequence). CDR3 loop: CACQLGTGSQPQHF. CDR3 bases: TGTGCCTGTCAACTCGGGACAGGGAGTCAGCCCCAGCATTTT.

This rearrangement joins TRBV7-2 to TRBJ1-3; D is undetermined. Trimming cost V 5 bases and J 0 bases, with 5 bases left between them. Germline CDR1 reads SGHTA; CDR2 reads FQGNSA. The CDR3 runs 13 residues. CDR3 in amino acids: CASSLHSGNTIYF. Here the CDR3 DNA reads TGTGCCAGCAGCCTCCACTCTGGAAACACCATATATTTT.

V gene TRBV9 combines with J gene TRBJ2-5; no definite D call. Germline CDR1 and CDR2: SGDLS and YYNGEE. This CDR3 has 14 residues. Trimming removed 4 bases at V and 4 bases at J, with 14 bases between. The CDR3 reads CASSIESKGETQYF. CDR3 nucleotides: TGTGCCAGCAGCATAGAGTCCAAGGGAGAGACCCAGTACTTC.

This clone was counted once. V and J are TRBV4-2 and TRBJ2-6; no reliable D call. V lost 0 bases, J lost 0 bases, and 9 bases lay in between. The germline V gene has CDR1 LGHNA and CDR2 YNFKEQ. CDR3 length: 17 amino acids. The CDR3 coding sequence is TGTGCCAGCAGCCAAGAAACCCCTGCCTCTGGGGCCAACGTCCTGACTTTC. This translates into CASSQETPASGANVLTF.

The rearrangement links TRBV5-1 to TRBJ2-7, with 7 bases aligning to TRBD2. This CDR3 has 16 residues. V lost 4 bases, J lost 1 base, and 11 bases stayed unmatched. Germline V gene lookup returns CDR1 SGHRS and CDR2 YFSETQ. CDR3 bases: TGCGCCAGCAGCCCGGAGGTAGCGGGCGGTTCCTACGAGCAGTACTTC. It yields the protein CASSPEVAGGSYEQYF.

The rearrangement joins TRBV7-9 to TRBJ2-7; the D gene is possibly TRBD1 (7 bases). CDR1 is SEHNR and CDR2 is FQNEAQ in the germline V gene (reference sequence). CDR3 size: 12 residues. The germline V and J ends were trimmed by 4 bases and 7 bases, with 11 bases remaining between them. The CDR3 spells CASSSQGREQYF. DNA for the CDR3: TGTGCCAGCAGCTCACAGGGGAGGGAGCAGTACTTC.

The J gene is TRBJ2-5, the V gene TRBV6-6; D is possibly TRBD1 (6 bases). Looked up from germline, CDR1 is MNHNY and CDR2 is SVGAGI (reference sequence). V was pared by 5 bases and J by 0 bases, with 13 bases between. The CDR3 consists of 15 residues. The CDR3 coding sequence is TGTGCCAGCAGTCCCGGACAGACTCACCAAGAGACCCAGTACTTC. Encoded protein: CASSPGQTHQETQYF.

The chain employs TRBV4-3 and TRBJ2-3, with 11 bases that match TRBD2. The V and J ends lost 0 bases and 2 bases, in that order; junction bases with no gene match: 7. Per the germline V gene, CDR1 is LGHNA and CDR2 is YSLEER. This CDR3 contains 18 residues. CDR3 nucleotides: TGCGCCAGCAGCCAAGAATTAGCGGGAGGGTTCTCCACAGATACGCAGTATTTT. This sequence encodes CASSQELAGGFSTDTQYF.

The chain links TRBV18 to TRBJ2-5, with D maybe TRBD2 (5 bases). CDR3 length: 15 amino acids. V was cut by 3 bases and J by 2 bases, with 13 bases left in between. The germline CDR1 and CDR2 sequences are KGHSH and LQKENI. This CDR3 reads CASSPYNTRQETQYF. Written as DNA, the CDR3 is TGTGCCAGCTCACCGTATAATACTAGACAAGAGACCCAGTACTTC.

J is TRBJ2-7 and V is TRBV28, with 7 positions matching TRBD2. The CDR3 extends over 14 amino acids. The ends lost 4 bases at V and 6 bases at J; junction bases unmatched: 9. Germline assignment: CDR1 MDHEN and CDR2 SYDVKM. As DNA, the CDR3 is TGTGCCAGCAGTTCCGGCGAGCGGGACTCCGAGCAGTACTTC. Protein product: CASSSGERDSEQYF.

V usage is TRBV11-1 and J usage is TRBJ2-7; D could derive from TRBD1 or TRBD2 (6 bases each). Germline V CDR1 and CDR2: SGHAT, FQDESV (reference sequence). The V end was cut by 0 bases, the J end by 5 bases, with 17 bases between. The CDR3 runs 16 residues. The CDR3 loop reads CASSLARGTLVHEQYF. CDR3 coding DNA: TGTGCCAGCAGCTTAGCTCGGGGGACACTCGTTCACGAGCAGTACTTC.

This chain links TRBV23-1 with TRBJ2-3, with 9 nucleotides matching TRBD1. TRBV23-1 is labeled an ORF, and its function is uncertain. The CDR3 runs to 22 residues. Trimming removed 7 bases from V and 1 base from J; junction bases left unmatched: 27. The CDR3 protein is CASTLTQYPGQGDGWGTDTQYF. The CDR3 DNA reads TGCGCCAGCACCCTCACCCAGTACCCGGGACAGGGTGATGGCTGGGGCACAGATACGCAGTATTTT.

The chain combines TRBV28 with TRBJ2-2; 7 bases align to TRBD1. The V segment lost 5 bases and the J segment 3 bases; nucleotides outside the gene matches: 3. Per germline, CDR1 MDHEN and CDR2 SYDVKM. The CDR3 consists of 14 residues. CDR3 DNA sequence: TGTGCCAGCAGTCGGGGACAGCACACCGGGGAGCTGTTTTTT. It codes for CASSRGQHTGELFF.

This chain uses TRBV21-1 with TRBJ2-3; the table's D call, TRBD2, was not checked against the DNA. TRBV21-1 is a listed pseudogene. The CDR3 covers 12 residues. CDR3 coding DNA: TGTGCCAGCAGTGGGGGAGGGGATACGCAGTATTTT. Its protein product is CASSGGGDTQYF.

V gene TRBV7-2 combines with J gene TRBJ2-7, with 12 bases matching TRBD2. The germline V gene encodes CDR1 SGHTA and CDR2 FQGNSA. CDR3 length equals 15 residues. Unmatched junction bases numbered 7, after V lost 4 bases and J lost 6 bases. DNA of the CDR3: TGTGCCAGCAGCTCACAAGGACTAGCGGGAAGCGAGCAGTACTTC. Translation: CASSSQGLAGSEQYF. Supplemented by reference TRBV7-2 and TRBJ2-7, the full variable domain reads GAGVSQSPSNKVTEKGKDVELRCDPISGHTALYWYRQSLGQGLEFLIYFQGNSAPDKSGLPSDRFSAERTGGSVSTLTIQRTQQEDSAVYLCASSSQGLAGSEQYFGPGTRLTVT.

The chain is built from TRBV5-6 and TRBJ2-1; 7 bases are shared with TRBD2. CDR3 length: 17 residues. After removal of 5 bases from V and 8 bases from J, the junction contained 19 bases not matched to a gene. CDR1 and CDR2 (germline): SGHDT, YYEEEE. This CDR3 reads CASRPQGWRESVDEQFF. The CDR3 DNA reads TGTGCCAGCAGACCCCAAGGATGGCGGGAGTCGGTGGATGAGCAGTTCTTC.

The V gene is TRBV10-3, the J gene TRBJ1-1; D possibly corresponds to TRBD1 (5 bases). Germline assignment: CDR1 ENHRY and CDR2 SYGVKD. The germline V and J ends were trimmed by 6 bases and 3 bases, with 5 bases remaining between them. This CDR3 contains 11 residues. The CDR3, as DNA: TGTGCCATCAGGGGGGACACTGAAGCTTTCTTT. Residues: CAIRGDTEAFF.

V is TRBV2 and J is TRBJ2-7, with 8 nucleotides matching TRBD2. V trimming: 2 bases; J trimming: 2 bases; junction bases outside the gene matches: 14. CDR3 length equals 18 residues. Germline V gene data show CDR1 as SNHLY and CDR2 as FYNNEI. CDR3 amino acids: CASSERGPAWREAYEQYF. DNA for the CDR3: TGTGCCAGCAGTGAACGCGGCCCTGCATGGCGGGAGGCCTACGAGCAGTACTTC.

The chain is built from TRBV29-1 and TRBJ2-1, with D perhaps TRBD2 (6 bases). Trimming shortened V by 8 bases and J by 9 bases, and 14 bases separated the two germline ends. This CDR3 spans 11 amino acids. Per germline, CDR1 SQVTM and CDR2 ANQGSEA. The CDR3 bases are TGCAGCACAGGCGGGGTACGTGAGCAGTTCTTC. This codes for CSTGGVREQFF.

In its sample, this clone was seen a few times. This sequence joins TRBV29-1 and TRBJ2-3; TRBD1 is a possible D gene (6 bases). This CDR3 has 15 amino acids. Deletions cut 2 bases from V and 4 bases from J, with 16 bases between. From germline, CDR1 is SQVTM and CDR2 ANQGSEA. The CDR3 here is CSVERTGTGPDTQYF. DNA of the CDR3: TGCAGCGTTGAAAGAACAGGGACGGGCCCAGATACGCAGTATTTT.

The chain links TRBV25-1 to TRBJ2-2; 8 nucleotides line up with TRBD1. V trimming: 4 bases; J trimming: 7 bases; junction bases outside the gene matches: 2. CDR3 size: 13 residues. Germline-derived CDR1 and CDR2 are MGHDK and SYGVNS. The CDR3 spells CASSGQGHGELFF. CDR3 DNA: TGTGCCAGCAGTGGACAGGGGCACGGGGAGCTGTTTTTT.

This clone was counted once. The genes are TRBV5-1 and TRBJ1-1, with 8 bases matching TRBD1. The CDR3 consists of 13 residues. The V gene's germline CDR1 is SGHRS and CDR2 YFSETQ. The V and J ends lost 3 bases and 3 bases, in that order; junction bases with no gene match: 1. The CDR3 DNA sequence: TGCGCCAGCAGCTCGACAGGGGACACTGAAGCTTTCTTT. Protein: CASSSTGDTEAFF.

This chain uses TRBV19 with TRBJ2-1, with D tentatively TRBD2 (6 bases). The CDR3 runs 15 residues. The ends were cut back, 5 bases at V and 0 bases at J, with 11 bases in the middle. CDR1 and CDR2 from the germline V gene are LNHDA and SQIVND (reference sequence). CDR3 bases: TGTGCCAGTAGTCGGGGACTGATCTCCTACAATGAGCAGTTCTTC. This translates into CASSRGLISYNEQFF.

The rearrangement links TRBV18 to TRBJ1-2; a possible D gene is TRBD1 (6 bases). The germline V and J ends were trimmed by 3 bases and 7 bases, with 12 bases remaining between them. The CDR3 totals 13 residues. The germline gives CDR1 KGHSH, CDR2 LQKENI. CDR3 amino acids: CASSPGGGRGYTF. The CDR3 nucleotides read TGTGCCAGCTCACCTGGCGGGGGCCGTGGCTACACCTTC.